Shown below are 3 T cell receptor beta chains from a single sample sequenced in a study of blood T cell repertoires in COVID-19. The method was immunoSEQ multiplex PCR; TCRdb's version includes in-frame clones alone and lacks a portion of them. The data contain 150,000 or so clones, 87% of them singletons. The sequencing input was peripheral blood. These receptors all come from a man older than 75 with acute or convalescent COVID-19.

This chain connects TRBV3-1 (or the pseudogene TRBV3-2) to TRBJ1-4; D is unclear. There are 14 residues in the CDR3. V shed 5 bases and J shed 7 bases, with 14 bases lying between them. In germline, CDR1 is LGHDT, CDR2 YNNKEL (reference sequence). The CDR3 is CASSSRVGSEKLFF. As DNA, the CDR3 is TGTGCCAGCAGCTCGCGAGTGGGCTCTGAAAAACTGTTTTTT.

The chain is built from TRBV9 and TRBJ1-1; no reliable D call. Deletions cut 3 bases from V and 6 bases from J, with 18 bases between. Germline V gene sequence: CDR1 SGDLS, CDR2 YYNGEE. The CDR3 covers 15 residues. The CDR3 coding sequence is TGTGCCAGCAGCGCCAACGTAGGGCGGGTCTCTGAAGCTTTCTTT. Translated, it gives CASSANVGRVSEAFF.

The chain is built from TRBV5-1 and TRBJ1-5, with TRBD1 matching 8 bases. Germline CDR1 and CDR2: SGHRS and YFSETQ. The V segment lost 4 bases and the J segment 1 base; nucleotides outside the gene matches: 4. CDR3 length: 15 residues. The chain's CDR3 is CASSPWTGSNQPQHF. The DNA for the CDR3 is TGCGCCAGCAGCCCCTGGACAGGGAGCAATCAGCCCCAGCATTTT.